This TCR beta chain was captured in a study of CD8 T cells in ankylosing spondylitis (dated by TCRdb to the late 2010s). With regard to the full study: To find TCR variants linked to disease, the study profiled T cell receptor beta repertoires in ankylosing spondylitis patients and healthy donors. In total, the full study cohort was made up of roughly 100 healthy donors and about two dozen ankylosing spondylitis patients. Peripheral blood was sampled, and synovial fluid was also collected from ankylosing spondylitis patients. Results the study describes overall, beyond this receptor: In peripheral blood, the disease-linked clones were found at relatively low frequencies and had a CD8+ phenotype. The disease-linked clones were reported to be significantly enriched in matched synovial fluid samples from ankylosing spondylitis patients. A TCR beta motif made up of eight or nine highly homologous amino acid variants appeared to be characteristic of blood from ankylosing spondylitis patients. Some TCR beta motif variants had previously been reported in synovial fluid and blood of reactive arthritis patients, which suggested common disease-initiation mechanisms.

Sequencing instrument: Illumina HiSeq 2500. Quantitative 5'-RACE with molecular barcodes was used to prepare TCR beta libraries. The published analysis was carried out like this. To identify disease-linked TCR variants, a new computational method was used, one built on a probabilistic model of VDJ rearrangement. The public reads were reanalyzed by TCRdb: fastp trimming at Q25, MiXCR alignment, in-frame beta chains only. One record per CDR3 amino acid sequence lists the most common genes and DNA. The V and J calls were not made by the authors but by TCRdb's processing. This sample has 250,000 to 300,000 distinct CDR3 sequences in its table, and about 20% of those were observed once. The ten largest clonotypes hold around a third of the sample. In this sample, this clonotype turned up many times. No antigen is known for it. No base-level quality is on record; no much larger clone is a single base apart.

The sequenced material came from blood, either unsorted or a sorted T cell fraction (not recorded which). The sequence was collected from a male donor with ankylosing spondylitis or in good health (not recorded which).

Here the CDR3 is given as CASSLSRAEPSFLNYGYTF. The bases read TGTGCCAGCAGTTTATCGAGGGCAGAACCATCCTTCCTTAACTATGGCTACACCTTC. The sequence joins TRBV27 to TRBJ1-2, with the D gene call left open. CDR1 and CDR2 were assigned from the germline V gene (reference sequence) as MNHEY and SMNVEV. Spanning cysteine to phenylalanine, the CDR3 consists of 19 amino acids. Only the CDR3 DNA is retained, 57 bases long and in frame from the first base. V lost 0 bases and J lost 1 base; the stretch between them is 21 bases long.